This T cell receptor beta chain was found in a study of shared T cell receptors in the human thymus. Libraries were prepared by immunoSEQ multiplex PCR; TCRdb keeps only in-frame clonotypes and omits some of them. The sample comprises 720,000 or so clones, 80% to 90% of which are singletons, and about 0.0098% rests with the top ten. Germline V CDR1 and CDR2: ENHRY, SYGVKD. This CDR3 is built from 16 residues. V lost 6 bases, J lost 8 bases, and 25 bases lay in between. The sample also formed part of further work on human thymus T cells. Turning to that study: Thymic material originated from resections removed in the course of corrective heart surgery. Related reports documented highly overlapping thymic repertoires among unrelated individuals.

This TCR was sampled from a girl in the first two years of life with a congenital heart defect. This chain uses TRBV10-3 with TRBJ1-2, with TRBD1 as a possible D gene (6 bases). The sample taken for sequencing was thymocytes. The CDR3 DNA follows: TGTGCCATCAGACCAGATCCAGGACAGTCCCCGCGGGGCTACACCTTC. This encodes CAIRPDPGQSPRGYTF.